This T cell receptor beta chain was observed in a study of T cell responses to AZD1222 COVID-19 vaccine. Study-level findings and limits: Nearly half of spike-specific TCRs reportedly target variant regions that are unmutated in the B.1.351 and B.1.1.7 variants. Spike-specific TCR breadth and depth were elevated following two AZD1222 doses. Distributed over spike, vaccine-associated CD4 TCRs predominated at 160-218 and 743-854. Among the donors, most were white British and more were female, and clonal diversity was possibly underestimated.

Trimming shortened V by 4 bases and J by 2 bases, and 11 bases separated the two germline ends. The CDR3 length is 15 residues. Per the germline V gene, CDR1 is LNHDA and CDR2 is SQIVND (reference sequence). This clone was found once. Its cognate antigen is unknown. Other DNA sequences from this sample encode an identical CDR3 as well. Measured with immunoSEQ multiplex PCR; TCRdb has only the in-frame clones, and not every one. This table has 120,000 to 150,000 clones, 75% to 95% appearing once. The rearrangement uses TRBV19 and TRBJ1-4, with D perhaps TRBD1 (5 bases). The clonotype comes from an adult who received the MenACWY meningococcal vaccine as a control. The specimen comprised peripheral blood, sampled 28 days after the second dose of the MenACWY control vaccine. The DNA of the CDR3 is TGTGCCAGTAGTACAGGGTCGGCCACTAATGAAAAACTGTTTTTT. It encodes CASSTGSATNEKLFF.